This T cell receptor (beta chain) was observed in a study of T cell repertoires in cytomegalovirus infection. TCRdb used MiXCR to reprocess the reads, holding one entry per CDR3 protein. The repertoire has just under 550,000 distinct CDR3 sequences, about 26% of them found once; the top ten carry roughly 13%. Germline lookup yields CDR1 SGHTA and CDR2 FQGTGA. CDR3 length equals 14 residues. Between the trimmed V and J ends, which lost 5 bases and 4 bases, there was a span of 14 bases. This clonotype was counted a few times. The chain is built from TRBV7-3 and TRBJ1-1; D uncertain. This TCR was sampled from a human donor in good health (CMV status not recorded). Some clones in this sample may be carry-over from other donors' samples. The sequencing input was PBMCs. The CDR3 bases are TGTGCCAGCAGCCCACAGCGGTTTAGCACTGAAGCTTTCTTT. It specifies CASSPQRFSTEAFF.